The 21 T cell receptor beta chains below come from one sample, sequenced in a study of persistence of HIV-infected CD4 T cells. Their antigens remain unidentified. The stimulus was an HIV-1 Gag 15-mer peptide pool, 0.95 to 1 ug/peptide/mL. CD40L/CD69 double-negative CD45RO-high memory CD4+ T cells were collected. This was the immunoSEQ version 4 assay in survey mode. TCRdb's copy holds only in-frame clones and misses some; the assay was immunoSEQ multiplex PCR. The sample yields about 40,000 clones, about 84% seen once. This sample comprised CD4+ T cells sorted from PBMCs after approximately 19-hour stimulation, obtained from a patient who received antiretroviral therapy. These receptors all come from an adult man with HIV who was CMV-seropositive.

The V call is TRBV19, the J call TRBJ1-5; D remains ambiguous. The germline gives CDR1 LNHDA, CDR2 SQIVND (reference sequence). Between the trimmed V and J ends, which lost 6 bases and 1 base, there was a span of 13 bases. This CDR3 is 15 amino acids long. CDR3 loop: CASSNIEWSNQPQHF. Written as DNA, the CDR3 is TGTGCCAGTAGCAACATCGAGTGGAGCAATCAGCCCCAGCATTTT.

The rearrangement joins TRBV5-5 to TRBJ2-5; a possible D gene is TRBD2 (6 bases). Germline V gene lookup returns CDR1 SGHKS and CDR2 YYEKEE (reference sequence). The V end was cut by 2 bases, the J end by 4 bases, with 12 bases between. The CDR3 length is 14 residues. CDR3 nucleotides: TGTGCCAGCAGCTTCGTGGGAGGAGGAGAGACCCAGTACTTC. It translates to CASSFVGGGETQYF.

The chain carries TRBV7-2 and TRBJ2-2, with D possibly being TRBD1 (5 bases). The germline V gene has CDR1 SGHTA and CDR2 FQGNSA. Trimming took off 5 bases at V and 5 bases at J, with 12 bases between the two ends. The CDR3 contains 14 residues. The CDR3 nucleotides read TGTGCCAGCAGCCGGCAAAGGGGAACCGGGGAGCTGTTTTTT. Translating gives CASSRQRGTGELFF.

The V and J genes are TRBV30 and TRBJ2-2; D uncertain. With 0 bases removed from V and 9 bases from J, the gap between germline ends came to 8 bases. This CDR3 has 12 residues. Per the germline V gene, CDR1 is GTSNPN and CDR2 is SVGIG (reference sequence). Written as DNA, the CDR3 is TGTGCCTGGAGTGTACGTGACTGGGAGCTGTTTTTT. The encoded protein is CAWSVRDWELFF.

The J gene is TRBJ1-1, the V gene TRBV5-6, with a weak D call TRBD1 (6 bases). The V gene lost 3 bases and the J gene lost 8 bases, with 11 bases spanning the gap. Germline V gene lookup returns CDR1 SGHDT and CDR2 YYEEEE. The CDR3 runs to 12 residues. Here the CDR3 DNA reads TGTGCCAGCAGCTGGGGGGGACAAGAAGCTTTCTTT. This translates into CASSWGGQEAFF.

The chain uses TRBV7-2 and TRBJ2-7, with unresolved D. The length of the CDR3 is 13 residues. From germline, CDR1 is SGHTA and CDR2 FQGNSA. The V and J ends lost 1 base and 7 bases respectively, with 11 bases between them. The DNA of the CDR3 is TGTGCCAGCAGCTTAGGATGGGCCCCTGAGCAGTACTTC. Protein: CASSLGWAPEQYF.

This clone was counted a single time. The chain uses TRBV5-1 and TRBJ2-3, with 9 bases aligning to TRBD2. The V and J ends lost 4 bases and 1 base, in that order; junction bases with no gene match: 4. The germline V gene encodes CDR1 SGHRS and CDR2 YFSETQ. The CDR3 length is 15 residues. The CDR3 bases are TGCGCCAGCAGCAAACGGACTAGCGGCACAGATACGCAGTATTTT. Its protein product is CASSKRTSGTDTQYF.

This clone was seen a handful of times. The gene calls are TRBV27 and TRBJ1-1; no firm D call. V was trimmed by 2 bases and J by 3 bases, leaving 7 bases between them. CDR1 and CDR2 from the germline V gene are MNHEY and SMNVEV (reference sequence). This CDR3 spans 13 amino acids. CDR3 region: CASSLKGYTEAFF. For the CDR3, the DNA is TGTGCCAGCAGTTTAAAAGGTTACACTGAAGCTTTCTTT.

This clone was counted once. CDR3 nucleotides: TGTGCCAGCAGCTTCTTGGACCCCGTCTATGGCTACACCTTC. Protein product: CASSFLDPVYGYTF. The chain joins TRBV11-2 to TRBJ1-2, with D unclear. CDR3 size: 14 residues. V was clipped by 3 bases and J by 4 bases, with 12 bases between them. Germline V CDR1 and CDR2: SGHAT, FQNNGV.

The rearrangement links TRBV5-1 to TRBJ2-6; no firm D call. CDR3 size: 14 residues. V lost 7 bases and J 0 bases, leaving 8 bases between the germline ends. The germline CDR1 and CDR2 sequences are SGHRS and YFSETQ. In DNA form, the CDR3 reads TGCGCCAGCGAACAGATCTCTGGGGCCAACGTCCTGACTTTC. Protein: CASEQISGANVLTF.

The chain uses TRBV5-1 and TRBJ2-5; 7 bases fit TRBD1. The V segment lost 6 bases and the J segment 5 bases; nucleotides outside the gene matches: 7. The CDR3 is made up of 13 amino acids. Germline values: CDR1 SGHRS, CDR2 YFSETQ. The CDR3 DNA reads as TGCGCCAGCACCTTCCGACAGGGTGAGACCCAGTACTTC. As protein: CASTFRQGETQYF.

This clone was counted between two and nine times. The same CDR3 can be traced to other DNA sequences in this sample. The rearrangement joins TRBV9 to TRBJ2-5; D gene uncertain. Germline-derived CDR1 and CDR2 are SGDLS and YYNGEE. The CDR3 sequence is 13 residues long. Trimming removed 0 bases from V and 2 bases from J, with 5 bases in between. The chain's CDR3 is CASSVARQETQYF. The DNA of the CDR3 is TGTGCCAGCAGCGTAGCAAGGCAAGAGACCCAGTACTTC.

The chain combines TRBV15 with TRBJ2-1, with 7 bases lining up with TRBD2. The V gene's germline CDR1 is LNHNV and CDR2 YYDKDF (reference sequence). V dropped 8 bases and J dropped 2; count of bases not matched to a gene: 6. This CDR3 comprises 14 residues. This CDR3 reads CATRGDQTYNEQFF. The DNA of the CDR3 is TGTGCCACCCGGGGGGACCAGACCTACAATGAGCAGTTCTTC. Together with reference TRBV15 and TRBJ2-1, the CDR3 gives the full variable domain: DAMVIQNPRYQVTQFGKPVTLSCSQTLNHNVMYWYQQKSSQAPKLLFHYYDKDFNNEADTPDNFQSRRPNTSFCFLDIRSPGLGDTAMYLCATRGDQTYNEQFFGPGTRLTVL.

This clone turned up a few times. V and J are TRBV19 and TRBJ1-2; D perhaps matches TRBD1 (6 bases). V was clipped by 11 bases and J by 5 bases, with 18 bases between them. Germline V lookup: CDR1 LNHDA, CDR2 SQIVND (reference sequence). The CDR3 spans 13 residues. This chain's CDR3 is CAGKKGGSYGYTF. The CDR3 DNA is TGTGCCGGAAAAAAAGGGGGGTCTTATGGCTACACCTTC.

This clone appeared once. Germline and junction disagree at one end, which may indicate a read error. This sequence joins TRBV5-6 and TRBJ2-7; TRBD2 agrees at 11 bases. The CDR3 runs 17 residues. Looked up from germline, CDR1 is SGHDT and CDR2 is YYEEEE. The CDR3 is CASSLVRPSGGYNEPHF. CDR3 in DNA: TGTGCCAGCAGCTTGGTCCGCCCTAGCGGGGGGTACAACGAGCCCCACTTC.

This chain connects TRBV25-1 to TRBJ2-5; 7 positions agree with TRBD1. The germline CDR1 and CDR2 sequences are MGHDK and SYGVNS. V lost 6 bases and J lost 2; bases outside the gene matches: 6. The CDR3 is made up of 14 amino acids. For the CDR3, the DNA is TGTGCCAGCAGCAACCGGGACAGACAAGAGACCCAGTACTTC. Translation: CASSNRDRQETQYF.

The V call is TRBV19, the J call TRBJ2-4, with a tentative D call TRBD2 (6 bases). The length of the CDR3 is 18 residues. Trimming removed 5 bases from V and 1 base from J, with 21 bases in between. Germline assignment: CDR1 LNHDA and CDR2 SQIVND (reference sequence). The CDR3: CASSSGWRAERAKNIQYF. The CDR3 coding sequence is TGTGCCAGTAGTTCAGGGTGGAGGGCCGAAAGGGCCAAAAACATTCAGTACTTC. Together with reference TRBV19 and TRBJ2-4, the CDR3 gives the full variable domain: DGGITQSPKYLFRKEGQNVTLSCEQNLNHDAMYWYRQDPGQGLRLIYYSQIVNDFQKGDIAEGYSVSREKKESFPLTVTSAQKNPTAFYLCASSSGWRAERAKNIQYFGAGTRLSVL.

This chain links TRBV7-9 with TRBJ1-4; no definite D call. The CDR3 extends over 15 amino acids. Trimming took off 2 bases at V and 4 bases at J, with 11 bases between the two ends. The V gene's germline CDR1 is SEHNR and CDR2 FQNEAQ (reference sequence). As DNA, the CDR3 is TGTGCCAGCAGCTTAACCCAGACTGATAATGAAAAACTGTTTTTT. Its translation: CASSLTQTDNEKLFF.

This clone was counted a few times. The chain employs TRBV7-9 and TRBJ2-1, with 9 bases matching TRBD1. Germline CDR1 and CDR2: SEHNR and FQNEAQ (reference sequence). The CDR3 spans 15 residues. V gave up 1 base and J gave up 8 bases; unmatched junction bases: 6. The CDR3 region is CASSLEGTGKHEQFF. The CDR3 DNA reads TGTGCCAGCAGCTTAGAGGGGACAGGGAAACATGAGCAGTTCTTC. Supplemented by reference TRBV7-9 and TRBJ2-1, the full variable domain reads DTGVSQNPRHKITKRGQNVTFRCDPISEHNRLYWYRQTLGQGPEFLTYFQNEAQLEKSRLLSDRFSAERPKGSFSTLEIQRTEQGDSAMYLCASSLEGTGKHEQFFGPGTRLTVL.

The chain combines TRBV7-2 with TRBJ1-1, with D perhaps matching TRBD1 (5 bases). The CDR3 totals 14 residues. V lost 5 bases to trimming and J lost 2 bases, with 12 bases between them. Germline values: CDR1 SGHTA, CDR2 FQGNSA. CDR3 in amino acids: CASSAQGANTEAFF. In nucleotides, the CDR3 is TGTGCCAGCAGCGCCCAAGGGGCTAACACTGAAGCTTTCTTT.

This clone was counted between two and nine times. The chain uses TRBV2 and TRBJ2-7, with TRBD1 matching 8 bases. This CDR3 comprises 14 residues. Germline values: CDR1 SNHLY, CDR2 FYNNEI. Trimming at V came to 1 base and at J to 3 bases, leaving 2 bases not matched to a gene. CDR3 DNA sequence: TGTGCCAGCAGTGAAGTAGGACAGGGCTACGAGCAGTACTTC. It translates to CASSEVGQGYEQYF.